This TCR beta chain was sequenced in a study of brain T cells in children with intractable seizures. Germline-derived CDR1 and CDR2 are SNHLY and FYNNEI. Trimming cost V 3 bases and J 5 bases, with 20 bases left between them. This CDR3 is built from 16 residues. This clone was seen once. Clones were read by immunoSEQ multiplex PCR, and TCRdb kept only the in-frame ones, dropping some. The sample lists about 340,000 clones, over 85% seen once, with roughly 6% in the top ten. Time point specified: blood from clinic visit 5 months post-surgery; TSC patient then seizure free. The sequenced cases were selected for having the highest brain T cell transcript signatures.

The rearrangement links TRBV2 to TRBJ2-7, with a possible D match to TRBD1 (6 bases). Source: peripheral blood, taken less than 6 months after surgery. This TCR derives from a boy younger than two with tuberous sclerosis and intractable seizures. The CDR3 loop is CASSDGHGTRLNEQYF. CDR3 bases: TGTGCCAGCAGTGATGGACACGGGACAAGACTAAACGAGCAGTACTTC.